This TCR beta chain was identified during a study of T-cell memory formation after mild COVID-19. At the level of the study: There were largely donor-specific TCR clusters. General study results and limits: Later expanders leaned CD4+, whereas clones that contracted between day 15 and 85 were balanced CD4/CD8.

From 5'RACE with constant-segment primers came TCR alpha and TCR beta cDNA libraries that carried sample barcodes and UMIs. A single record per CDR3 protein comes from TCRdb applying MiXCR to the 5' RACE reads. This table holds under 550,000 distinct CDR3 sequences, roughly 17% found once. With regard to this clonotype: The antigen remains undetermined.

With V trimmed by 4 bases and J by 2 bases, 2 bases remained unmatched. The CDR3 has 14 amino acids. Germline CDR1 is DFQATT and CDR2 is SNEGSKA (reference sequence). What was sequenced was PBMCs or a T cell subset sorted from them (not recorded which). This receptor was identified in a man younger than 30 who had mild COVID-19 (a few samples of this study predate the infection). Cell type and time point are not known. This sequence joins TRBV20-1 and TRBJ2-1; 10 positions agree with TRBD2. CDR3 region: CSAISGGPYNEQFF. The CDR3 nucleotides are TGCAGTGCTATTAGCGGGGGGCCCTACAATGAGCAGTTCTTC.